This TCR beta chain was documented in a study of T cell repertoires in cytomegalovirus infection. In this sample, this clonotype turned up a few times. What it recognizes is unknown. TCRdb recomputed calls from the reads with MiXCR, one row per CDR3 protein. The sample lists fewer than 1,000,000 distinct CDR3 sequences, around 32% seen once, with around an eighth in the top ten. With 0 bases removed from V and 5 bases from J, the gap between germline ends came to 9 bases. The germline gives CDR1 MNHEY, CDR2 SVGAGI. The CDR3 consists of 14 residues. The chain couples TRBV6-5 to TRBJ2-3, with D possibly being TRBD1 or TRBD2 (7 bases each). This clonotype was sampled from a human donor in good health (CMV status not recorded). Some clones in this sample may be carry-over from other donors' samples. The source material was cultured CD8+ T cells from PBMCs, sampled from culture after CMV antigen stimulation. CDR3 residues: CASSYSRGGDTQYF. The CDR3 DNA is TGTGCCAGCAGTTACTCCAGGGGGGGAGATACGCAGTATTTT.